Listed below are T cell receptor beta chains from one sample, sequenced in a study of T cell responses to AZD1222 COVID-19 vaccine. Generated by immunoSEQ multiplex PCR, the TCRdb table keeps only in-frame clones and is missing some. The data show 90,000 to 130,000 clones, roughly 90% seen once. The starting material was peripheral blood, obtained on day 0 of MenACWY control vaccination. The receptors shown here come from an adult in good health. CDR3s include the opening cysteine and the closing phenylalanine or tryptophan. Fields, in order: J gene, V gene, CDR3 protein.

j_call: TRBJ1-2
v_call: TRBV20-1
cdr3_aa: CSARGEGYTF

j_call: TRBJ1-5
v_call: TRBV10-3
cdr3_aa: CAISEPGSNQPQHF

j_call: TRBJ1-6
v_call: TRBV7-9
cdr3_aa: CASSATTGSAYNSPLHF

j_call: TRBJ1-2
v_call: TRBV30
cdr3_aa: CAWSGFGYTF

j_call: TRBJ1-2
v_call: TRBV12-3/TRBV12-4
cdr3_aa: CASSPDQFYGYTF

j_call: TRBJ2-1
v_call: TRBV7-2
cdr3_aa: CASSLGNRGQYEQFF

j_call: TRBJ1-2
v_call: TRBV5-1
cdr3_aa: CASTTGPNYGYTF

j_call: TRBJ2-1
v_call: TRBV6-5
cdr3_aa: CASSYSLAGAYNEQFF

j_call: TRBJ1-2
v_call: TRBV29-1
cdr3_aa: CSVVLSGDSLLYGYTF

j_call: TRBJ1-2
v_call: TRBV7-2
cdr3_aa: CASSFDRGASYTF

j_call: TRBJ1-1
v_call: TRBV6-1
cdr3_aa: CASSARRGQGASEAFF

j_call: TRBJ2-1
v_call: TRBV7-9
cdr3_aa: CASSLSLAGSYNEQFF

j_call: TRBJ1-5
v_call: TRBV2
cdr3_aa: CASSADSQSNQPQHF

j_call: TRBJ1-1
v_call: TRBV28
cdr3_aa: CASSLAGAGATEAFF

j_call: TRBJ2-7
v_call: TRBV27
cdr3_aa: CASSYRGTSLSYEQYF

j_call: TRBJ2-7
v_call: TRBV2
cdr3_aa: CASSLHKGSIYEQYF

j_call: TRBJ2-1
v_call: TRBV3-1/TRBV3-2
cdr3_aa: CASGQYNEQFF

j_call: TRBJ2-7
v_call: TRBV4-1
cdr3_aa: CASSQELNRLAGEQYF

j_call: TRBJ2-3
v_call: TRBV29-1
cdr3_aa: CSVEGGAGGLSTDTQYF

j_call: TRBJ2-1
v_call: TRBV19
cdr3_aa: CASSIGKGSSYNEQFF

j_call: TRBJ2-7
v_call: TRBV29-1
cdr3_aa: CSVEDPTGKGEQYF

j_call: TRBJ2-4
v_call: TRBV19
cdr3_aa: CASSGDRDSSF

j_call: TRBJ1-6
v_call: TRBV7-9
cdr3_aa: CASSLTPSPLHF

j_call: TRBJ1-1
v_call: TRBV7-9
cdr3_aa: CASSVVGPVTEAFF

j_call: TRBJ1-6
v_call: TRBV27
cdr3_aa: CASSTQGGNSPLHF

j_call: TRBJ2-7
v_call: TRBV10-1
cdr3_aa: CASSEGDRPYEQYF

j_call: TRBJ1-2
v_call: TRBV6-5
cdr3_aa: CASSYSRAGDGYTF

j_call: TRBJ2-2
v_call: TRBV4-2
cdr3_aa: CASSQELARIDGELFF

j_call: TRBJ2-7
v_call: TRBV5-1
cdr3_aa: CASRGGTGHFYEQYF